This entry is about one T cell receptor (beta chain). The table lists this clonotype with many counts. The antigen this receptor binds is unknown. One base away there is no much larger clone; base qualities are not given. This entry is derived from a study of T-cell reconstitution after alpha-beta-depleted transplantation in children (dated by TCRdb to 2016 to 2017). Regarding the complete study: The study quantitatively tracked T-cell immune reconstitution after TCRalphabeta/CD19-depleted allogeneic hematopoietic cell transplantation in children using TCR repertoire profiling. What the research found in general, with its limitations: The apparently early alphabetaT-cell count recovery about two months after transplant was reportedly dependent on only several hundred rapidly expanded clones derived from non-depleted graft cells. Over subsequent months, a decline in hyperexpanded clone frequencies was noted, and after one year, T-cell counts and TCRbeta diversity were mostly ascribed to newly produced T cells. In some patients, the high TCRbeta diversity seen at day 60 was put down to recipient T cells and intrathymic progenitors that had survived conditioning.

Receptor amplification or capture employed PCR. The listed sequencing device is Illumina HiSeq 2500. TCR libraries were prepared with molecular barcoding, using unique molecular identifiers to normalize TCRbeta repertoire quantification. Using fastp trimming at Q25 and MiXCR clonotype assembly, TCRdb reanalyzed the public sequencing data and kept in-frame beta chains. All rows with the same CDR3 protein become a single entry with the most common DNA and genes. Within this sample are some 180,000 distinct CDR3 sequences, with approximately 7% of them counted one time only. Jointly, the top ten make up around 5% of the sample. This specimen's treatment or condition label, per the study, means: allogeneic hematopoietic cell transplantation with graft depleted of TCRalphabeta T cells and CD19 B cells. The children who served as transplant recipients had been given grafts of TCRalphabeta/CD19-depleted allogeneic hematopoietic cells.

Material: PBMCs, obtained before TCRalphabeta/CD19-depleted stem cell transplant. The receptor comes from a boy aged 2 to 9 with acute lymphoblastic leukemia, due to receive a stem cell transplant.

The CDR3 amino acid sequence is: CASSTLWRDGNTIYF. The bases are TGTGCCAGCAGTACCCTCTGGAGAGACGGAAACACCATATATTTT. The chain links TRBV12-3 or TRBV12-4 with TRBJ1-3, with the D gene uncertain. The CDR3 covers 15 residues, taking in both the cysteine and the phenylalanine. CDR3 DNA only is kept here, 45 bases in frame from base 1. V drops 5 bases and J drops 4 bases, leaving 15 bases in between.